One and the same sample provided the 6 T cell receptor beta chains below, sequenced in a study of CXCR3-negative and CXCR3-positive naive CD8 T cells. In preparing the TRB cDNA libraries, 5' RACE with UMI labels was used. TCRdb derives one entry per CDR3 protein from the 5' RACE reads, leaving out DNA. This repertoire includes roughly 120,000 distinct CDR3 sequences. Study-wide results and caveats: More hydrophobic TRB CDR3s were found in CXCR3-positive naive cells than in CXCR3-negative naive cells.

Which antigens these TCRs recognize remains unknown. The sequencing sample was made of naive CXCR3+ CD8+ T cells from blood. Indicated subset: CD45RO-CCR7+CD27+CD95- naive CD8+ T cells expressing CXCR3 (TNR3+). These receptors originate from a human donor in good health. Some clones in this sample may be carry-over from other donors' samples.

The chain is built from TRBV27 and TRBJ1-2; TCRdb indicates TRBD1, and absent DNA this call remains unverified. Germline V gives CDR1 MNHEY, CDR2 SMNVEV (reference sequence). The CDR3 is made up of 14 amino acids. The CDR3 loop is CASRPSTGGRGYTF.

The CDR3 protein is CSASQVQSPSYEQYF. V and J are TRBV20-1 and TRBJ2-7; TCRdb outputs TRBD1, but without DNA this stays unchecked. This CDR3 has 15 residues. CDR1 and CDR2 from the germline V gene are DFQATT and SNEGSKA (reference sequence).

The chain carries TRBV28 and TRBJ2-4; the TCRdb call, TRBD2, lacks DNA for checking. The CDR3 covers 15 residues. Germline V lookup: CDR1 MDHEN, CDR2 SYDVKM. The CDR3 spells CASTGTHLAKNIQYF.

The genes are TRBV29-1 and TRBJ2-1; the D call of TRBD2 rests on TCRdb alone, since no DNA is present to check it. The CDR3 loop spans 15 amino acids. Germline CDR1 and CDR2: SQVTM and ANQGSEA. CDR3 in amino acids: CSVRLASPSRNEQFF.

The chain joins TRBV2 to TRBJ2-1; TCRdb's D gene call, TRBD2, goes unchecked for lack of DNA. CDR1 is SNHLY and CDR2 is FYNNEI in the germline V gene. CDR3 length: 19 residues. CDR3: CASSAPIIGTSDARDEQFF.

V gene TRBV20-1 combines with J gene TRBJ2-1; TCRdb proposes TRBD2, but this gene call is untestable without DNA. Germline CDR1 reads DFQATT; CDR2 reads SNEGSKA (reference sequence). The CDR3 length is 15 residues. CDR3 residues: CSARDGTSGLGEQFF.